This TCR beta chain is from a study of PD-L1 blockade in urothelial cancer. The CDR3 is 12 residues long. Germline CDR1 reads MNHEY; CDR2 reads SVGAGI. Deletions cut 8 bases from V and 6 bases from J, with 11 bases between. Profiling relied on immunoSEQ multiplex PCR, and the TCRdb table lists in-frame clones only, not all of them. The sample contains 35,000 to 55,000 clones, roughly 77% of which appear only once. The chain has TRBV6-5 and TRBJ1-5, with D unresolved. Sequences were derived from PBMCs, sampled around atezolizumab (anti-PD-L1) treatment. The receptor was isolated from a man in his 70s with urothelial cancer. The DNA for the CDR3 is TGTGCCAGCCGAGGAGCGGGTCAGCCCCAGCATTTT. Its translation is CASRGAGQPQHF.